This T cell receptor (beta chain) was identified during a study of neurological immune-mediated disorders. Study-level results: Whereas HTLV-1-associated myelopathy showed the most TCR clonal expansion, multiple sclerosis showed the least, with levels below those of healthy controls. When repertoires were grouped phylogenetically, those of 18 of 34 multiple sclerosis patients fell into one related-CDR3 cluster, a possible signature.

This clonotype was found many times. Its antigen is still unknown. Each CDR3 protein is one row after TCRdb ran MiXCR on the 5' RACE reads. This table holds roughly 60,000 distinct CDR3 sequences, over 2% found once. Germline CDR1 reads SGHVS; CDR2 reads FQNEAQ. The V gene end was trimmed by 6 bases and the J gene end by 0 bases; junction bases not matched to a gene: 5. The CDR3 spans 15 residues. The V gene is TRBV7-8, the J gene TRBJ1-5; 7 bases agree with TRBD1. The source is a man aged 50 to 59 with multiple sclerosis. Sample: PBMCs. CDR3 loop: CASRAGTDSNQPQHF. The CDR3 DNA sequence: TGTGCCAGCAGAGCCGGGACAGATAGCAATCAGCCCCAGCATTTT.